This record covers a single TCR beta chain. Its matching antigen is unknown. V lost 3 bases and J lost 12, with 9 bases in between. The CDR3 sequence is 11 residues long. Per the germline V gene, CDR1 is SGHNT and CDR2 is YENEEA. These data originate in a study of shared clonotypes between healthy human individuals. Libraries were prepared by immunoSEQ multiplex PCR; TCRdb keeps only in-frame clonotypes and omits some of them. The sample records about 2.3 million clones, about nine tenths being singletons. Whole-study findings and limits: Enrolling few donors narrowed the genetic and exposure-history diversity that was represented. The study found lower generation probabilities in non-shared clonotypes than in those shared by all four donors.

The receptor comes from a man aged 18 to 30 in good health. Some clones in this sample may be carry-over from other donors' samples. The V and J genes are TRBV11-3 and TRBJ2-1, with D unclear. Sequencing used naive CD4+ T cells from PBMCs. Subset defined: CD45RA+ positively selected. This chain's CDR3 is CASSFDGRQFF. CDR3 bases: TGTGCCAGCAGCTTTGATGGCCGGCAGTTCTTC.